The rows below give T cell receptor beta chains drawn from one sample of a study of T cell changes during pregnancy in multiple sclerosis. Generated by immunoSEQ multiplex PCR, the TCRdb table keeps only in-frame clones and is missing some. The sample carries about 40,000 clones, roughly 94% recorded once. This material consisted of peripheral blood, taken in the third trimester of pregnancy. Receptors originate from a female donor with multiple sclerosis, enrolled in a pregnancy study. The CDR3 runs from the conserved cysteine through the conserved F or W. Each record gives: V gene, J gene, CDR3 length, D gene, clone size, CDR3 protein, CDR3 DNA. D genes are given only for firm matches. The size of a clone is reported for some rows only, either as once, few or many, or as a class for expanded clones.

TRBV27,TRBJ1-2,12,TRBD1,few,CATRDRGYGYTF,TGTGCCACCCGGGACAGGGGTTATGGCTACACCTTC
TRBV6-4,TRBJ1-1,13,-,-,CASSLGRGTEAFF,TGTGCCAGCAGTTTAGGGAGGGGCACTGAAGCTTTCTTT
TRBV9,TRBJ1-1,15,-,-,CASSVTDGWNTEAFF,TGTGCCAGCAGCGTTACAGACGGATGGAACACTGAAGCTTTCTTT
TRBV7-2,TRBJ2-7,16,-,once,CASSLGVWGLSYEQYF,TGTGCCAGCAGCTTAGGAGTCTGGGGGCTCTCCTACGAGCAGTACTTC
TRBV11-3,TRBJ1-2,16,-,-,CASSLALGRKSYGYTF,TGTGCCAGCAGCTTAGCTCTGGGCAGAAAATCCTATGGCTACACCTTC
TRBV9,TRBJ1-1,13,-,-,CASSTGTRGEAFF,TGTGCCAGCAGCACAGGGACAAGGGGTGAAGCTTTCTTT
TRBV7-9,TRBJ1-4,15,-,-,CASSPDGREVEKLFF,TGTGCCAGCAGCCCCGATGGGAGGGAGGTCGAAAAACTGTTTTTT
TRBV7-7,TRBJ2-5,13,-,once,CASSRGFGETQYF,TGTGCTAGCAGCCGGGGGTTCGGCGAGACCCAGTACTTC
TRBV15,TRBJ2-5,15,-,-,CATSRDPLGEETQYF,TGTGCCACCAGCAGAGATCCCTTAGGGGAAGAGACCCAGTACTTC
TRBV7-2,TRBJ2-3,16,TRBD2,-,CASSLRAGGGTDTQYF,TGTGCCAGCAGCTTGCGGGCGGGAGGGGGAACAGATACGCAGTATTTT
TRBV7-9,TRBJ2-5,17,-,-,CASSLRFRQGHQETQYF,TGTGCCAGCAGCTTAAGGTTTAGGCAGGGGCACCAAGAGACCCAGTACTTC
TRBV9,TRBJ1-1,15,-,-,CASTMADQGNTEAFF,TGTGCCAGCACGATGGCCGACCAGGGTAACACTGAAGCTTTCTTT
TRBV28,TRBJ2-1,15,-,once,CASSLLGSSYNEQFF,TGTGCCAGCAGTTTACTGGGGAGTTCCTACAATGAGCAGTTCTTC
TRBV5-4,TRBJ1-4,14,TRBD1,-,CASSLGQGSEKLFF,TGTGCCAGCAGCCTGGGACAGGGCTCTGAAAAACTGTTTTTT
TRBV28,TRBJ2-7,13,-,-,CASSLDEANEQYF,TGTGCCAGCAGTTTAGATGAGGCGAACGAGCAGTACTTC
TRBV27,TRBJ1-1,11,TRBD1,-,CASGSRGHAFF,TGTGCCAGCGGCTCCAGGGGGCACGCTTTCTTT
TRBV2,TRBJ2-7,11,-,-,CASSSSYEQYF,TGTGCCAGCAGTTCTAGCTACGAGCAGTACTTC